A selection of T cell receptor beta chains follows, all from one sample in a study of T cell changes during pregnancy in multiple sclerosis. TCRdb keeps only in-frame clones here, not all; method: immunoSEQ multiplex PCR. The sample shows about 32,000 clones, roughly 89% of them seen only once. Sequencing was performed on CD8+ T cells from peripheral blood mononuclear cells, taken in the first trimester of pregnancy. These TCRs come from a female donor with multiple sclerosis, enrolled in a pregnancy study. Each CDR3 is given with its conserved first and last residue. Each record gives: D gene, J gene, V gene, CDR3 protein, CDR3 DNA. A D gene is named only where the DNA matches it firmly.

D: TRBD2; J: TRBJ2-7; V: TRBV5-4; CDR3: CASSFLAGGDEQYF; DNA: TGTGCCAGCAGCTTTTTGGCGGGAGGGGACGAGCAGTACTTC
D: .; J: TRBJ1-1; V: TRBV6-4; CDR3: CASSGEPGTEAFF; DNA: TGTGCCAGCAGTGGCGAACCGGGCACTGAAGCTTTCTTT
D: TRBD1; J: TRBJ2-5; V: TRBV7-9; CDR3: CASSLVRQGQETQYF; DNA: TGTGCCAGCAGCTTAGTGAGACAGGGGCAAGAGACCCAGTACTTC
D: .; J: TRBJ1-1; V: TRBV19; CDR3: CASSGQLGLEAFF; DNA: TGTGCCAGTAGTGGTCAACTCGGACTGGAAGCTTTCTTT
D: TRBD2; J: TRBJ2-1; V: TRBV9; CDR3: CASSVGGTSGSSSYNEQFF; DNA: TGTGCCAGCAGCGTAGGCGGGACTAGCGGATCTAGCTCCTACAATGAGCAGTTCTTC
D: .; J: TRBJ2-7; V: TRBV29-1; CDR3: CSVEDGPGGLYEQYF; DNA: TGCAGCGTTGAAGACGGGCCAGGGGGGCTCTACGAGCAGTACTTC
D: TRBD1; J: TRBJ2-5; V: TRBV19; CDR3: CASSIFRGLDETQYF; DNA: TGTGCCAGTAGTATTTTCAGGGGGTTGGACGAGACCCAGTACTTC
D: TRBD2; J: TRBJ2-3; V: TRBV4-1; CDR3: CASSLTSGETDTQYF; DNA: TGCGCCAGCAGTCTGACTAGCGGAGAGACAGATACGCAGTATTTT
D: .; J: TRBJ1-2; V: TRBV6-1; CDR3: CASSERTGIGYGYTF; DNA: TGTGCCAGCAGTGAACGAACAGGGATAGGCTATGGCTACACCTTC
D: .; J: TRBJ2-7; V: TRBV11-2; CDR3: CASSSLLYEQYF; DNA: TGTGCCAGCAGCTCCCTATTATACGAGCAGTACTTC
D: TRBD2; J: TRBJ2-1; V: TRBV27; CDR3: CASSPWKLAGTYNEQFF; DNA: TGTGCCAGCAGTCCTTGGAAACTAGCGGGAACCTACAATGAGCAGTTCTTC
D: TRBD2; J: TRBJ2-7; V: TRBV2; CDR3: CASSTGTSGYEQYF; DNA: TGTGCCAGCAGCACCGGGACTAGCGGTTACGAGCAGTACTTC
D: .; J: TRBJ2-7; V: TRBV9; CDR3: CASSANLYEQYF; DNA: TGTGCCAGCAGCGCGAACTTGTACGAGCAGTACTTC
D: .; J: TRBJ2-3; V: TRBV5-1; CDR3: CASREWTDTQYF; DNA: TGCGCCAGCAGGGAGTGGACAGATACGCAGTATTTT
D: TRBD2; J: TRBJ2-7; V: TRBV27; CDR3: CASRSGKYEQYF; DNA: TGTGCCAGCAGGAGCGGGAAATACGAGCAGTACTTC
D: .; J: TRBJ2-3; V: TRBV1; CDR3: CTSSHGSGRGTDTQYF; DNA: TGCACCAGCAGCCATGGTAGCGGGAGAGGCACAGATACGCAGTATTTT
D: TRBD1; J: TRBJ2-7; V: TRBV5-1; CDR3: CASSSIDRGVNEQYF; DNA: TGCGCCAGCAGCTCCATTGACAGGGGGGTGAACGAGCAGTACTTC
D: TRBD1; J: TRBJ1-4; V: TRBV27; CDR3: CASSLSGQGSSYGKLFF; DNA: TGTGCCAGCAGTTTATCGGGACAGGGCTCCTCATATGGGAAACTGTTTTTT